This T cell receptor (beta chain) was captured in a study of identifying expanded T cells in peripheral blood. Overall study findings and caveats: Variance in clone template counts between approximately 2-week samples significantly increased with total template count across all healthy donors.

Germline values: CDR1 MNHEY, CDR2 SVGAGI. The trim removed 2 bases at V and 7 bases at J, leaving 8 bases unmatched. This CDR3 contains 15 residues. About this clone: The antigen remains unidentified.

Profiled with immunoSEQ multiplex PCR; TCRdb holds only in-frame clones, not every one. This repertoire shows 60,000 to 70,000 clones, about 90% found once; its top ten account for 4.7%. Healthy donors had no documented immune events, such as infections, while sampled. The chain has TRBV6-5 and TRBJ2-5; 9 bases fit TRBD2. Sequencing input: blood. The sequence was obtained from a person between 18 and 75 years old in good health. The CDR3 nucleotides are TGTGCCAGCAGTTACGAGATGGAGCGGGGGGTGACCCAGTACTTC. This sequence encodes CASSYEMERGVTQYF.